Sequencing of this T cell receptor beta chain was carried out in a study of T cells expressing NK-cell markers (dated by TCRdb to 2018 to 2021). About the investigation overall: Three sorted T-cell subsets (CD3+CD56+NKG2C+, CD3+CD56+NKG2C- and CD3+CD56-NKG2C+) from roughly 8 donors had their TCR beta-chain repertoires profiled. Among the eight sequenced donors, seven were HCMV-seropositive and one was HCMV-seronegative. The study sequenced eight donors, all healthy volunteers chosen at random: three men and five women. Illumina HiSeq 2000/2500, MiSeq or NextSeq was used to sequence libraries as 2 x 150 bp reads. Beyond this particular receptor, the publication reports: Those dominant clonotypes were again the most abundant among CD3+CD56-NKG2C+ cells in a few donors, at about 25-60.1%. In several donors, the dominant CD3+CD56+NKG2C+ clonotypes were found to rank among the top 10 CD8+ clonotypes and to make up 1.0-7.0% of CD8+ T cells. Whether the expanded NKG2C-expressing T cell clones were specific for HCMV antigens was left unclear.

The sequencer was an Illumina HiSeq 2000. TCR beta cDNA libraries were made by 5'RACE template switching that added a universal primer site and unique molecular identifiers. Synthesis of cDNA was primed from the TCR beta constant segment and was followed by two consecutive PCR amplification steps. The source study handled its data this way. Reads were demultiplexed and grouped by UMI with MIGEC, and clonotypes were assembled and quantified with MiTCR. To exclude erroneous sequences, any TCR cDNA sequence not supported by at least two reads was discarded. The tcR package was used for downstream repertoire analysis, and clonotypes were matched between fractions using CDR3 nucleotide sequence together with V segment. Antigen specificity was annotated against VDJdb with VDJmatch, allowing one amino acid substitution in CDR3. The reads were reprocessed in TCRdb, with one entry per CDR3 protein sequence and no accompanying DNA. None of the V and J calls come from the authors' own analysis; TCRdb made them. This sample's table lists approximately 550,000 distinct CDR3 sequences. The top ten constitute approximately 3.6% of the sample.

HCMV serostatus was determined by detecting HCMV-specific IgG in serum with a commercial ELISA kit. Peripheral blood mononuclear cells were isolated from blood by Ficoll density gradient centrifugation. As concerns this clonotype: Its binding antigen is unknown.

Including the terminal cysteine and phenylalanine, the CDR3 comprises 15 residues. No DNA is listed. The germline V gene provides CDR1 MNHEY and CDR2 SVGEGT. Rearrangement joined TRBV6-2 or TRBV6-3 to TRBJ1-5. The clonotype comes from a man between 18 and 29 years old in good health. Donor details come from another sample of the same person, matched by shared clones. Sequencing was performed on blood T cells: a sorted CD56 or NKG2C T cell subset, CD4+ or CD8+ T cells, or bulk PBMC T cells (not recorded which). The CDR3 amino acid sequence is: CASTGPPYSNQPQHF.